This T cell receptor (beta chain) stems from a study of T cells in Graves' hyperthyroidism and ophthalmopathy. For the study at large: Peripheral blood collection took place at initial diagnosis, before any treatment.

What was amplified from RNA transcripts were TCR beta CDR3 regions. Primed by the HTBI set, a first-round RT-PCR was run on the TCR CDR3. MiXCR, run by TCRdb on the multiplex PCR reads, gives a single entry per CDR3 protein. Counted here are about 560,000 distinct CDR3 sequences, 16% occurring once; the ten biggest clones make up 18%. This clonotype occurred many times. Its cognate antigen is unknown. The study, taken as a whole, reports: Ophthalmopathy and stable hyperthyroidism were separated by a 13 V-J model. Most thyroid clonotypes expanded above 0.001 were also detected in blood.

This CDR3 spans 14 amino acids. Per the germline V gene, CDR1 is MNHEY and CDR2 is SMNVEV (reference sequence). Between the trimmed V and J ends, which lost 5 bases and 0 bases, there was a span of 5 bases. The chain links TRBV27 to TRBJ2-6; D uncertain. Input material: blood. The sequence was collected from a young woman with Graves' hyperthyroidism. CDR3 in amino acids: CASSEVSGANVLTF. The CDR3 bases are TGTGCCAGCAGTGAGGTCTCTGGGGCCAACGTCCTGACTTTC. The whole variable domain, remainder taken from reference TRBV27 and TRBJ2-6, is EAQVTQNPRYLITVTGKKLTVTCSQNMNHEYMSWYRQDPGLGLRQIYYSMNVEVTDKGDVPEGYKVSRKEKRNFPLILESPSPNQTSLYFCASSEVSGANVLTFGAGSRLTVL.